Shown below are 16 T cell receptor beta chains from a single sample sequenced in a study of T cells in Graves' hyperthyroidism and ophthalmopathy. Amplified regions were TCR beta CDR3 sequences from RNA transcripts. The HTBI primer set served for first-round RT-PCR of the TCR CDR3. TCRdb processed the multiplex PCR reads anew with MiXCR; each CDR3 protein has one entry. The sample carries fewer than 550,000 distinct CDR3 sequences, 15% to 19% recorded once. The source material was blood. The source is a woman aged 18 to 35 with Graves' hyperthyroidism.

This clonotype was counted between two and nine times. The chain has TRBV7-3 and TRBJ2-4; TRBD2 matches at 7 bases. V trimming: 2 bases; J trimming: 6 bases; junction bases outside the gene matches: 7. Germline V gives CDR1 SGHTA, CDR2 FQGTGA. The CDR3 length is 15 residues. The CDR3 coding sequence is TGTGCCAGCAGCTTAGGGGGAGGGCTTGGAAACATTCAGTACTTC. It translates to CASSLGGGLGNIQYF. The full variable domain, completed using reference TRBV7-3 and TRBJ2-4, is GAGVSQTPSNKVTEKGKYVELRCDPISGHTALYWYRQSLGQGPEFLIYFQGTGAADDSGLPNDRFFAVRPEGSVSTLKIQRTERGDSAVYLCASSLGGGLGNIQYFGAGTRLSVL.

This chain joins TRBV20-1 and TRBJ1-2; the D is unclear. CDR1 DFQATT and CDR2 SNEGSKA come from the germline V gene (reference sequence). The CDR3 spans 12 residues. Trimming removed 4 bases at V and 4 bases at J, with 10 bases between. Here the CDR3 DNA reads TGCAGTGCTAAGGACGGACTCTATGGCTACACCTTC. Residues: CSAKDGLYGYTF.

This clonotype occurred once. With a much larger clone just one base away, this may be a read error. The chain carries TRBV19 and TRBJ1-5; 8 bases align to TRBD1. The CDR3 is 15 residues long. The junction had 12 bases not matched to a gene; V was cut back by 5 bases and J by 9 bases. Germline V gives CDR1 LNHDA, CDR2 SQIVND (reference sequence). The CDR3 reads CASSDPDRVRPPQHF. The CDR3 region has the DNA TGTGCCAGTAGTGACCCGGACAGGGTTCGTCCGCCCCAGCATTTT.

The genes are TRBV20-1 and TRBJ2-5; 8 bases agree with TRBD2. J gave up 7 bases and V 4 bases, and 11 bases lay outside the gene matches. Germline CDR1 DFQATT, CDR2 SNEGSKA (reference sequence). The CDR3 covers 14 residues. CDR3: CSAKWSGGPGTQYF. The DNA for the CDR3 is TGCAGTGCTAAGTGGTCGGGAGGGCCGGGGACCCAGTACTTC.

The table lists this clonotype with a few counts. This rearrangement joins TRBV25-1 to TRBJ2-3; a weak D match, TRBD1 (6 bases). Between the trimmed V and J ends, which lost 8 bases and 0 bases, there was a span of 15 bases. The germline V gene encodes CDR1 MGHDK and CDR2 SYGVNS. The CDR3 consists of 15 residues. The CDR3 here is CASGGPGLSTDTQYF. The DNA for the CDR3 is TGTGCCAGCGGGGGCCCCGGACTCAGCACAGATACGCAGTATTTT.

This clonotype has just a few counts. V usage is TRBV20-1 and J usage is TRBJ2-6; TRBD1 matches 7 bases. CDR1 DFQATT and CDR2 SNEGSKA come from the germline V gene (reference sequence). CDR3 length: 14 amino acids. V shed 5 bases, J shed 6 bases, and the junction held 7 bases outside the gene matches. This chain's CDR3 is CSAQTGAEANVLTF. As DNA, the CDR3 is TGCAGTGCTCAAACAGGGGCCGAGGCCAACGTCCTGACTTTC.

This clonotype occurred many times. The chain couples TRBV5-1 to TRBJ1-1, with a tentative D call TRBD1 (5 bases). CDR1 SGHRS and CDR2 YFSETQ come from the germline V gene. V gave up 4 bases and J gave up 4 bases, with 17 bases separating them. The CDR3 contains 15 residues. The CDR3, as DNA: TGCGCCAGCAGCCCTACTGCAGGGCGAATCACTGAAGCTTTCTTT. The encoded protein is CASSPTAGRITEAFF.

This clonotype was found a few times. This sequence joins TRBV7-6 and TRBJ2-1, with a possible D match to TRBD2 (6 bases). The CDR3 spans 15 residues. Trimming left V 3 bases short and J 2 bases short, with 11 bases between. Germline values: CDR1 SGHVS, CDR2 FNYEAQ. CDR3 loop: CASSLHSGTYNEQFF. The CDR3 nucleotides are TGTGCCAGCAGCTTGCATAGCGGAACCTACAATGAGCAGTTCTTC.

This rearrangement joins TRBV7-9 to TRBJ1-2; the D is unclear. In germline, CDR1 is SEHNR, CDR2 FQNEAQ (reference sequence). The CDR3 totals 17 residues. Trimming removed 5 bases at V and 1 base at J, with 20 bases between. The chain's CDR3 is CASSPPRSVAFNYGYTF. CDR3 bases: TGTGCCAGCAGCCCCCCGAGGTCAGTAGCATTTAACTATGGCTACACCTTC.

A word on this clonotype: A read error may be the cause here, since a much bigger clone is one base away. The chain combines TRBV6-1 with TRBJ2-1; 9 bases map to TRBD2. From germline, CDR1 is MNHNS and CDR2 SASEGT. CDR3 length equals 15 residues. CDR3 residues: CASSALAGSYNEQLF. The CDR3, as DNA: TGTGCCAGCAGTGCACTAGCGGGCTCCTACAATGAGCAGCTCTTC.

The chain links TRBV6-2 or TRBV6-3 to TRBJ2-2; 9 nucleotides agree with TRBD1. Trimming took 10 bases from V and 3 from J; bases not matched to a gene: 15. CDR3 size: 17 residues. Germline CDR1 reads MNHEY; CDR2 reads SVGEGT. CDR3 nucleotide sequence: TGTGCCACAAGATGGCCGGACGGGACAGGGTACACCGGGGAGCTGTTTTTT. Translating it yields CATRWPDGTGYTGELFF.

This clonotype was picked up many times. The V gene is TRBV20-1, the J gene TRBJ2-2, with 9 bases that match TRBD2. From germline, CDR1 is DFQATT and CDR2 SNEGSKA (reference sequence). V lost 1 base and J lost 2; bases outside the gene matches: 2. The length of the CDR3 is 15 residues. The CDR3 loop is CSARAGLANTGELFF. The DNA for the CDR3 is TGCAGTGCTAGAGCGGGACTAGCTAACACCGGGGAGCTGTTTTTT.

The CDR3 loop reads CASSEAGQVSYEQYF. As DNA, the CDR3 is TGCGCCAGCAGCGAGGCAGGACAGGTTTCCTACGAGCAGTACTTC. The chain recombines TRBV5-1 with TRBJ2-7; 7 bases line up with TRBD1. Per germline, CDR1 SGHRS and CDR2 YFSETQ. The CDR3 runs 15 residues. Trimming cost V 4 bases and J 1 base; bases outside gene matches: 8.

Points on this clonotype: This may be a read error: a much more frequent sequence differs by one nucleotide. This sequence joins TRBV11-2 and TRBJ1-1; 7 bases agree with TRBD1. Germline trimming cut 5 bases from V and 1 base from J; bases unmatched to any gene: 7. The CDR3 runs 15 residues. The germline V gene has CDR1 SGHAT and CDR2 FQNNGV. CDR3: CASSLIGTANTEAFF. CDR3 sequence (DNA): TGTGCCAGCAGCCTAATCGGGACAGCGAACACTGAAGCTTTCTTT. Together with reference TRBV11-2 and TRBJ1-1, the CDR3 gives the full variable domain: EAGVAQSPRYKIIEKRQSVAFWCNPISGHATLYWYQQILGQGPKLLIQFQNNGVVDDSQLPKDRFSAERLKGVDSTLKIQPAKLEDSAVYLCASSLIGTANTEAFFGQGTRLTVV.

This chain uses TRBV19 with TRBJ1-1; no reliable D call. V gave up 5 bases and J gave up 1 base, with 20 bases separating them. CDR1 and CDR2 (germline): LNHDA, SQIVND (reference sequence). The CDR3 contains 17 residues. CDR3 in amino acids: CASSGPSGGPKNTEAFF. CDR3 in DNA: TGTGCCAGTAGTGGACCCTCTGGCGGGCCGAAGAACACTGAAGCTTTCTTT.

At least ten counts were recorded for this clonotype. The rearrangement uses TRBV6-1 and TRBJ1-1; D not certain. The CDR3 is made up of 16 amino acids. Germline V CDR1 and CDR2: MNHNS, SASEGT. Trimming cost V 6 bases and J 0 bases, with 17 bases left between them. The CDR3 sequence: CASRRSPHSMNTEAFF. The CDR3 DNA sequence: TGTGCCAGCAGGAGGTCGCCTCACTCAATGAACACTGAAGCTTTCTTT.